Below are 7 T cell receptor beta chains sequenced from a single sample in a study of CD8+ T cells in alopecia areata. In each case, RNA was isolated and then reverse transcribed into cDNA as the sequencing template. The assay was immunoSEQ multiplex PCR, and TCRdb's table has in-frame clones only and misses some. The data hold around 140,000 clones, with approximately 51% observed a single time. The material sequenced was CD4+ T cells sorted from blood, taken at week 0. These receptors all come from a human donor with alopecia areata.

The chain couples TRBV27 to TRBJ2-7, with TRBD2 identical over 8 bases. CDR1 is MNHEY, CDR2 SMNVEV, per germline (reference sequence). J gave up 4 bases and V 7 bases, and 9 bases lay outside the gene matches. There are 14 residues in the CDR3. CDR3: CASKRLAGFYEQYF. The CDR3, as DNA: TGTGCCAGCAAACGTCTAGCGGGTTTTTACGAGCAGTACTTC.

This clone was counted many times. The rearrangement uses TRBV7-8 and TRBJ2-3, with D maybe TRBD2 (5 bases). The length of the CDR3 is 13 residues. The V gene lost 9 bases and the J gene lost 0 bases, with 10 bases spanning the gap. CDR1 and CDR2 from the germline V gene are SGHVS and FQNEAQ. CDR3 region: CASRTASTDTQYF. The DNA of the CDR3 is TGTGCCAGTAGGACTGCTAGCACAGATACGCAGTATTTT.

This sequence joins TRBV2 and TRBJ2-7; TRBD2 is a possible D gene (6 bases). The V gene lost 3 bases and the J gene lost 9 bases, with 9 bases spanning the gap. Germline lookup yields CDR1 SNHLY and CDR2 FYNNEI. This CDR3 region has 11 residues. The CDR3 bases are TGTGCCAGCAGTGACACGGGAGTGCAGTACTTC. It specifies CASSDTGVQYF.

This sequence joins TRBV7-9 and TRBJ2-5, with D possibly matching TRBD1 (6 bases). V shed 7 bases and J shed 1 base, with 10 bases lying between them. Germline V gene data show CDR1 as SEHNR and CDR2 as FQNEAQ (reference sequence). The CDR3 covers 13 residues. Here the CDR3 reads CASTQGLQETQYF. CDR3 in DNA: TGTGCCAGCACCCAGGGGCTCCAAGAGACCCAGTACTTC.

The chain recombines TRBV28 with TRBJ2-5, with D hard to call. The CDR3 loop spans 10 amino acids. Between the trimmed V and J ends, which lost 8 bases and 4 bases, there was a span of 5 bases. Germline CDR1 and CDR2: MDHEN and SYDVKM. The CDR3 sequence is CASALETQYF. The CDR3 nucleotides are TGTGCCAGCGCCCTAGAGACCCAGTACTTC.

The chain is built from TRBV28 and TRBJ1-5; no clear D gene. V lost 5 bases to trimming and J lost 6 bases, with 23 bases between them. Germline V CDR1 and CDR2: MDHEN, SYDVKM. This CDR3 region has 17 residues. The CDR3 nucleotides are TGTGCCAGCAGTCCCCCCTTCGGTGGAAAGTTTCGTCAGCCCCAGCATTTT. Translation: CASSPPFGGKFRQPQHF.

The CDR3: CASLKQRGRISVDEQFF. In nucleotides, the CDR3 is TGTGCCAGCCTAAAACAAAGGGGGAGGATATCGGTGGATGAGCAGTTCTTC. The rearrangement links TRBV18 to TRBJ2-1, with D possibly being TRBD1 or TRBD2 (6 bases each). CDR3 length: 17 residues. With 8 bases removed from V and 8 bases from J, the gap between germline ends came to 28 bases. CDR1 and CDR2 from the germline V gene are KGHSH and LQKENI.